Each of the 7 T cell receptor beta chains below was sequenced from the same sample in a study of OX40 agonist ivuxolimab in advanced cancers. TCRdb's table, derived via immunoSEQ multiplex PCR, lists solely in-frame clones and lacks some. Of around 65,000 clones listed, roughly nine tenths are singletons. The sample here was CD4+ or CD8+ T cells sorted from blood, taken in a trial of the OX40 agonist ivuxolimab. The receptors were gathered from an adult with an advanced solid tumor such as melanoma, head and neck, liver or kidney cancer.

This clone was seen a few times. The chain is built from TRBV6-5 and TRBJ1-5; the D is unclear. The CDR3 is 12 amino acids. The V gene lost 5 bases and the J gene lost 0 bases, with 2 bases spanning the gap. Germline V gene sequence: CDR1 MNHEY, CDR2 SVGAGI. CDR3 residues: CASSNSNQPQHF. CDR3 coding DNA: TGTGCCAGCAGTAATAGCAATCAGCCCCAGCATTTT.

The V call is TRBV12-5, the J call TRBJ1-6, with D possibly matching TRBD1 (5 bases). Trimming removed 2 bases at V and 14 bases at J, with 7 bases between. Germline CDR1 LGHNT, CDR2 FRNRAP. This CDR3 is 11 amino acids long. CDR3 nucleotides: TGTGCTAGTGGTTTGCAGGGTTCCCTCCACTTT. It specifies CASGLQGSLHF. Complete variable domain (other parts from reference TRBV12-5 and TRBJ1-6): DARVTQTPRHKVTEMGQEVTMRCQPILGHNTVFWYRQTMMQGLELLAYFRNRAPLDDSGMPKDRFSAEMPDATLATLKIQPSEPRDSAVYFCASGLQGSLHFGNGTRLTVT.

The chain carries TRBV12-5 and TRBJ2-5, with TRBD2 identical over 11 bases. V lost 5 bases and J lost 4; bases outside the gene matches: 3. Germline CDR1 is LGHNT and CDR2 is FRNRAP. The CDR3 totals 14 residues. This CDR3 is CASGPGTSGETQYF. CDR3 nucleotide sequence: TGTGCTAGTGGTCCTGGGACTAGCGGAGAGACCCAGTACTTC.

Only one count was recorded for this clone. V is TRBV19 and J is TRBJ2-4; no firm D call. The CDR3 sequence is 13 residues long. Germline CDR1 reads LNHDA; CDR2 reads SQIVND (reference sequence). V was trimmed by 7 bases and J by 0 bases, leaving 7 bases between them. CDR3 amino acids: CASMALAKNIQYF. Here the CDR3 DNA reads TGTGCCAGTATGGCGCTAGCCAAAAACATTCAGTACTTC.

The chain uses TRBV10-3 and TRBJ1-5; D remains ambiguous. CDR3 length: 12 residues. Germline V CDR1 and CDR2: ENHRY, SYGVKD. The germline V and J ends were trimmed by 3 bases and 7 bases, with 7 bases remaining between them. CDR3 nucleotide sequence: TGTGCCATCAGTGAAAATTACCAGCCCCAGCATTTT. Encoded protein: CAISENYQPQHF.

CDR3 region: CASSEVQGADNEQFF. CDR3 bases: TGTGCCAGCAGTGAAGTACAGGGGGCAGACAATGAGCAGTTCTTC. The chain has TRBV6-1 and TRBJ2-1; 9 positions agree with TRBD1. Germline V gene data show CDR1 as MNHNS and CDR2 as SASEGT. The ends lost 1 base at V and 5 bases at J; junction bases unmatched: 3. The CDR3 has 15 residues.

The chain employs TRBV11-2 and TRBJ2-1; 7 bases are a match to TRBD1. The trim removed 0 bases at V and 9 bases at J, leaving 8 bases unmatched. The CDR3 has 15 residues. Per the germline V gene, CDR1 is SGHAT and CDR2 is FQNNGV. Here the CDR3 DNA reads TGTGCCAGCAGCTTAGAGAGGGGGCAGGGCAGTGAGCAGTTCTTC. This translates into CASSLERGQGSEQFF.